This TCR beta chain was documented in a study of blood T cell repertoires in COVID-19. About the study: PBMCs, B-cell-depleted T cells, or T cells were the source of the cDNA or gDNA that made up the material.

Per the authors' pipeline: Researchers report that nucleated cell counts were estimated from reference gene primer amplification. The assay was immunoSEQ multiplex PCR, and TCRdb's table has in-frame clones only and misses some. D and trimming were read from the DNA, whereas the V and J calls and clone size are those reported in that table. The table shows a few hundred thousand clones, with approximately 91% occurring only once. Seattle patient enrollment occurred during active infection, with longitudinal follow-up thereafter. The germline V gene encodes CDR1 SGHRS and CDR2 YFSETQ. The CDR3 sequence is 16 residues long. The V and J ends lost 0 bases and 3 bases, in that order; junction bases with no gene match: 5.

Sequencing was done on a sample of peripheral blood. The TCR was taken from a person under 35 with COVID-19, enrolled during active disease. The J gene is TRBJ2-7, the V gene TRBV5-1, with 11 bases fitting TRBD1. The CDR3 DNA sequence: TGCGCCAGCAGCTTGGCCGGGACAGGGGGGATCTACGAGCAGTACTTC. Its protein product is CASSLAGTGGIYEQYF.